A selection of T cell receptor beta chains follows, all from one sample in a study of a mutant IDH1 vaccine in newly diagnosed glioma. Data came from immunoSEQ multiplex PCR; TCRdb stores just in-frame clones and leaves some out. The table lists approximately 60,000 clones, about 87% of them singletons. Their antigen targets remain unknown. The source material was PBMCs, sampled from a glioma patient whose treatment included an IDH1 peptide vaccine. The receptors here all came from a middle-aged man with glioma. CDR3s include the opening cysteine and the closing phenylalanine or tryptophan. Each record gives: V gene, J gene, D gene, clone size, CDR3 protein, CDR3 DNA. The D gene is left open where the match is weak. Rows may omit the clone size; those that give it use once, few, many or a size class.

v_gene: TRBV7-2
j_gene: TRBJ2-2
d_gene: .
abundance: once
CDR3aa: CASSFPGGGQTGELFF
CDR3nt: TGTGCCAGCAGCTTCCCTGGAGGCGGGCAAACCGGGGAGCTGTTTTTT

v_gene: TRBV11-2
j_gene: TRBJ2-1
d_gene: TRBD2
abundance: .
CDR3aa: CASSPWTSASSYNEQFF
CDR3nt: TGTGCCAGCAGCCCGTGGACTAGCGCTAGCTCCTACAATGAGCAGTTCTTC

v_gene: TRBV6-5
j_gene: TRBJ2-1
d_gene: .
abundance: once
CDR3aa: CASNTISEQFF
CDR3nt: TGTGCCAGCAATACGATTTCTGAGCAGTTCTTC

v_gene: TRBV6-5
j_gene: TRBJ2-7
d_gene: TRBD1
abundance: .
CDR3aa: CASSPPGQSYEQYF
CDR3nt: TGTGCCAGCAGTCCTCCGGGACAGTCCTACGAGCAGTACTTC

v_gene: TRBV4-1
j_gene: TRBJ2-2
d_gene: .
abundance: .
CDR3aa: CASARGGTRPTGELFF
CDR3nt: TGCGCCAGCGCAAGAGGGGGGACAAGACCTACCGGGGAGCTGTTTTTT

v_gene: TRBV27
j_gene: TRBJ2-1
d_gene: .
abundance: .
CDR3aa: CASTKDRPSYNEQFF
CDR3nt: TGTGCCAGCACCAAAGATCGCCCTTCCTACAATGAGCAGTTCTTC

v_gene: TRBV4-2
j_gene: TRBJ2-5
d_gene: TRBD2
abundance: few
CDR3aa: CASSQDGTSGSKTQYF
CDR3nt: TGTGCCAGCAGCCAAGATGGGACTAGCGGGAGCAAGACCCAGTACTTC

v_gene: TRBV10-3
j_gene: TRBJ2-3
d_gene: .
abundance: .
CDR3aa: CAISDGLGTRGSDTQYF
CDR3nt: TGTGCCATCAGTGACGGGTTGGGGACACGGGGATCGGATACGCAGTATTTT

v_gene: TRBV27
j_gene: TRBJ2-5
d_gene: TRBD2
abundance: .
CDR3aa: CASRLLSGSETQYF
CDR3nt: TGTGCCAGCAGGCTGTTGAGCGGGAGTGAGACCCAGTACTTC

v_gene: TRBV4-2
j_gene: TRBJ2-3
d_gene: TRBD2
abundance: .
CDR3aa: CASSPAIGLAGVYF
CDR3nt: TGTGCCAGCAGCCCGGCAATCGGACTAGCGGGAGTTTATTTT

v_gene: TRBV7-2
j_gene: TRBJ2-7
d_gene: TRBD2
abundance: .
CDR3aa: CASSREGLAGVYEQYF
CDR3nt: TGTGCCAGCAGCCGAGAGGGCCTAGCGGGAGTCTACGAGCAGTACTTC

v_gene: TRBV19
j_gene: TRBJ2-7
d_gene: TRBD1
abundance: .
CDR3aa: CASSTTGVSGEQYF
CDR3nt: TGTGCCAGTAGTACGACAGGGGTATCGGGCGAGCAGTACTTC

v_gene: TRBV25-1
j_gene: TRBJ1-1
d_gene: .
abundance: .
CDR3aa: CASSDVGNTEAFF
CDR3nt: TGTGCCAGCAGTGATGTGGGAAACACTGAAGCTTTCTTT

v_gene: TRBV11-2
j_gene: TRBJ2-1
d_gene: TRBD2
abundance: few
CDR3aa: CASSLGQRGPYNEQFF
CDR3nt: TGTGCCAGCAGCTTAGGCCAGCGGGGGCCATACAATGAGCAGTTCTTC

v_gene: TRBV6-5
j_gene: TRBJ2-1
d_gene: .
abundance: .
CDR3aa: CASSYSKFGKEQFF
CDR3nt: TGTGCCAGCAGTTACTCGAAATTCGGGAAGGAGCAGTTCTTC